Listed below are T cell receptor beta chains from one sample, sequenced in a study of T cell responses to AZD1222 COVID-19 vaccine. The method was immunoSEQ multiplex PCR; TCRdb's version includes in-frame clones alone and lacks a portion of them. The sample has fewer than 150,000 clones, over 75% seen once. The starting material was peripheral blood, obtained on day 0 of AZD1222 vaccination. The receptors originated from an adult in good health. The CDR3 runs from the conserved cysteine through the conserved F or W. Fields, in order: V gene, D gene, clone size, CDR3 protein. D genes are given only for firm matches. Part of the rows lack a size; the others show once, few, many or a class for expanded clones.

TRBV11-2	TRBD1	NA	CASIGLRQGLNGYTF
TRBV6-1	TRBD2	NA	CASSEVFSGRAHEQYF
TRBV27	NA	NA	CASSSGPRALATEAFF
TRBV6-6	NA	NA	CASSYPDSLSGYTF
TRBV7-9	NA	NA	CASSLEGGTAYEQYF
TRBV29-1	NA	NA	CSVETRVSNTEAFF
TRBV19	NA	NA	CASGTGIFEAFF
TRBV2	TRBD1	NA	CASSDQGALSEQYF
TRBV9	NA	once	CASSADSFYGYTF
TRBV13	TRBD2	NA	CASSSRLAGGRQQYSSTDTQYF
TRBV6-5	NA	NA	CASRGPEDGYTF
TRBV7-2	TRBD1	NA	CASSSKATGAVHEQYF
TRBV12-3/TRBV12-4	NA	NA	CASSSYGGYGYTF
TRBV30	NA	once	CAWSAYSGRPIPDYGYTF
TRBV30	NA	NA	CAWSGGSGNNQPQHF
TRBV3-1/TRBV3-2	TRBD2	once	CASSILGLDLRYF
TRBV29-1	NA	NA	CSVRWGREDSPLHF
TRBV5-1	NA	NA	CASSLVGGSYNEQFF
TRBV4-2	TRBD2	NA	CASSQGLAGAYEQYF
TRBV10-3	NA	NA	CAISEWRDSMNTEAFF
TRBV27	NA	NA	CASSSSGTPSGYTF
TRBV4-1	TRBD2	NA	CASSQEQSLAKYNEQFF
TRBV3-1/TRBV3-2	NA	once	CASSSSEEETQYF
TRBV7-9	TRBD2	NA	CASSHQIKRGNPADTQYF